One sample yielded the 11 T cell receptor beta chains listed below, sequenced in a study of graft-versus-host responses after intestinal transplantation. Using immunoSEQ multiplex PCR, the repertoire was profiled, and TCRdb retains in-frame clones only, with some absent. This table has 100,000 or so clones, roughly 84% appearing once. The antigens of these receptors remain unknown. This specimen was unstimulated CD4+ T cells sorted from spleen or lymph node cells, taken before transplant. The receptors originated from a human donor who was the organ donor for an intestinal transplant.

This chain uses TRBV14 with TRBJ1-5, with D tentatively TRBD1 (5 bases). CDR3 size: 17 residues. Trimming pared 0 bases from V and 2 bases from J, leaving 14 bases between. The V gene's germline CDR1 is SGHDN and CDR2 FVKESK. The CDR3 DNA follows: TGTGCCAGCAGCCAAGATTTGGGGGGGAGGCGCAATCAGCCCCAGCATTTT. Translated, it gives CASSQDLGGRRNQPQHF.

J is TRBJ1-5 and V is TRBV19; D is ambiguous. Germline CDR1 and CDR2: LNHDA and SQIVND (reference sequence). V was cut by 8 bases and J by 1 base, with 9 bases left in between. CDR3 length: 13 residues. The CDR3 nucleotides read TGTGCCAGTCGATTGTACAGCAATCAGCCCCAGCATTTT. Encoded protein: CASRLYSNQPQHF.

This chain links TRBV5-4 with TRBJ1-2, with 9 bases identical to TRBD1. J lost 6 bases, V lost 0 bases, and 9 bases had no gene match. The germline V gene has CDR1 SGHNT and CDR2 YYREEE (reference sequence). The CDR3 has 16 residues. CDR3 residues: CASSLAAGQGIDGYTF. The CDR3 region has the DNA TGTGCCAGCAGCTTGGCCGCGGGACAGGGTATCGATGGCTACACCTTC.

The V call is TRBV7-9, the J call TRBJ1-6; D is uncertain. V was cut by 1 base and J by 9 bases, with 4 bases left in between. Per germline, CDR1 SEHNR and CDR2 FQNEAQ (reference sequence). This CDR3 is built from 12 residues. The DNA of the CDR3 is TGTGCCAGCAGCTTAGTATCTTCACCCCTCCACTTT. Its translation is CASSLVSSPLHF.

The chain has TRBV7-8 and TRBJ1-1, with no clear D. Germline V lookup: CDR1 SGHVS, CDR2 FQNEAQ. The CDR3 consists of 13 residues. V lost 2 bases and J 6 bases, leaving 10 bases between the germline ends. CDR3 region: CASSLPETSEAFF. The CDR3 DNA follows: TGTGCCAGCAGCTTACCTGAAACTTCTGAAGCTTTCTTT.

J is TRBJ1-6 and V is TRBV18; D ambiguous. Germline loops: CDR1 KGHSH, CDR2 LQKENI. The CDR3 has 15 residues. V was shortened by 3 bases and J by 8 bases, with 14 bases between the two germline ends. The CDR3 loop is CASSPIRGKDSPLHF. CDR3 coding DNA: TGTGCCAGCTCACCGATACGGGGAAAGGATTCACCCCTCCACTTT.

The CDR3 nucleotides read TGTGCCAGCAACCAACTTAGCGGGGGAGGCTACGAGCAGTACTTC. Protein product: CASNQLSGGGYEQYF. The rearrangement links TRBV6-6 to TRBJ2-7; TRBD2 matches 9 bases. Germline V gene data show CDR1 as MNHNY and CDR2 as SVGAGI (reference sequence). The ends lost 7 bases at V and 3 bases at J; junction bases unmatched: 10. The CDR3 consists of 15 residues.

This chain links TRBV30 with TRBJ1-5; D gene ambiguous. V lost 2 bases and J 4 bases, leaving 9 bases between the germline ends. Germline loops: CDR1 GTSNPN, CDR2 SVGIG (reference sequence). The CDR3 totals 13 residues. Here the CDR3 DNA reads TGTGCCTGGAGTCGAGGGAGGAATCAGCCCCAGCATTTT. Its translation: CAWSRGRNQPQHF.

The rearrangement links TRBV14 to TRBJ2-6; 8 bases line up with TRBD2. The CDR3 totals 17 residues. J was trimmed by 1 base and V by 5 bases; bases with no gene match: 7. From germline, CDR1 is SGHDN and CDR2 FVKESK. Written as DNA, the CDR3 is TGTGCCAGCAGCGTCCGGGGGGGGCTGTCTGGGGCCAACGTCCTGACTTTC. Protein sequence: CASSVRGGLSGANVLTF.

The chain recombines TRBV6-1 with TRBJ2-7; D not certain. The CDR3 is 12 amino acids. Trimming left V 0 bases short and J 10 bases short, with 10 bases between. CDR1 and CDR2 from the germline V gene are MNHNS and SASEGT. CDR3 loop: CASSEALPKQYF. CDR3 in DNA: TGTGCCAGCAGTGAAGCGCTTCCCAAACAGTACTTC.

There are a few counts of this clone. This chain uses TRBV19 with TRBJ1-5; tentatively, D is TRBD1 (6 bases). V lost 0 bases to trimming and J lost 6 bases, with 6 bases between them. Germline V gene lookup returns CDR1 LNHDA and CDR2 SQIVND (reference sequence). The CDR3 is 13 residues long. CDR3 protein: CASSIEGAQPQHF. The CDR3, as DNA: TGTGCCAGTAGTATAGAGGGGGCTCAGCCCCAGCATTTT.